This T cell receptor (beta chain) emerged from a study of T cell responses to AZD1222 COVID-19 vaccine. The overall study: Timing groups of about 4 and about 12 weeks for second doses were pooled. The study's findings and limits: A mostly white British donor set with more females was recruited, and clonal diversity was possibly underestimated. Spike was spanned by vaccine-associated CD4 TCRs, with dominance at 160-218 and 743-854.

Between the trimmed V and J ends, which lost 7 bases and 2 bases, there was a span of 14 bases. Germline-derived CDR1 and CDR2 are SGHTA and FQGNSA. The CDR3 covers 14 residues. Concerning this clone: What it binds is unknown.

The table came from immunoSEQ multiplex PCR; TCRdb's copy has only in-frame clones and leaves some out. The sample carries roughly 100,000 clones, 88% recorded once. The receptor comes from an adult in good health. This sample comprised peripheral blood, obtained on day 0 of AZD1222 vaccination. This chain links TRBV7-2 with TRBJ1-1, with a weak D call TRBD1 (5 bases). The CDR3 bases are TGTGCCAGCACTCTGACAGTTTCAAACACTGAAGCTTTCTTT. Translation: CASTLTVSNTEAFF.